The 23 T cell receptor beta chains in this list originate from one sample, sequenced in a study of T cell changes during pregnancy in multiple sclerosis. The protocol was immunoSEQ multiplex PCR, while the TCRdb copy is restricted to in-frame clones and leaves out a portion. Of approximately 130,000 clones in the sample, about 95% are singletons; the top ten hold over 0.35%. The source was peripheral blood, collected after pregnancy. Receptors were obtained from a female donor with multiple sclerosis, enrolled in a pregnancy study.

The gene calls are TRBV28 and TRBJ2-1; 10 nucleotides agree with TRBD2. In germline, CDR1 is MDHEN, CDR2 SYDVKM. The CDR3 is made up of 15 amino acids. After removal of 7 bases from V and 5 bases from J, the junction contained 8 bases not matched to a gene. CDR3 sequence (DNA): TGTGCCAGCACCCTTGGACTAGCGGTAAACAATGAGCAGTTCTTC. This sequence encodes CASTLGLAVNNEQFF.

The chain couples TRBV18 to TRBJ2-7; TRBD2 agrees at 12 bases. In germline, CDR1 is KGHSH, CDR2 LQKENI. J lost 0 bases, V lost 6 bases, and 12 bases had no gene match. There are 18 residues in the CDR3. The CDR3 spells CASSHGLAGRASSYEQYF. Written as DNA, the CDR3 is TGTGCCAGCTCGCACGGACTAGCGGGACGGGCAAGCTCCTACGAGCAGTACTTC. The whole variable domain, remainder taken from reference TRBV18 and TRBJ2-7, is NAGVMQNPRHLVRRRGQEARLRCSPMKGHSHVYWYRQLPEEGLKFMVYLQKENIIDESGMPKERFSAEFPKEGPSILRIQQVVRGDSAAYFCASSHGLAGRASSYEQYFGPGTRLTVT.

The chain recombines TRBV14 with TRBJ2-5; no clear D gene. V lost 0 bases to trimming and J lost 5 bases, with 7 bases between them. This CDR3 contains 13 residues. Per the germline V gene, CDR1 is SGHDN and CDR2 is FVKESK. The CDR3 sequence is CASSQEGTETQYF. As DNA, the CDR3 is TGTGCCAGCAGCCAAGAGGGCACGGAGACCCAGTACTTC. The variable domain in full, with the rest retrieved from reference TRBV14 and TRBJ2-5, is EAGVTQFPSHSVIEKGQTVTLRCDPISGHDNLYWYRRVMGKEIKFLLHFVKESKQDESGMPNNRFLAERTGGTYSTLKVQPAELEDSGVYFCASSQEGTETQYFGPGTRLLVL.

This sequence joins TRBV5-8 and TRBJ1-1; D gene ambiguous. Per the germline V gene, CDR1 is SGHTS and CDR2 is YDEGEE. V shed 1 base and J shed 4 bases, with 20 bases lying between them. The CDR3 sequence is 17 residues long. CDR3 loop: CASSLTIQISLATEAFF. DNA of the CDR3: TGTGCCAGCAGCTTGACGATACAGATTTCCTTGGCCACTGAAGCTTTCTTT.

V gene TRBV5-1 combines with J gene TRBJ2-1, with 9 bases lining up with TRBD2. V lost 3 bases to trimming and J lost 8 bases; unmatched junction nucleotides: 6. Per the germline V gene, CDR1 is SGHRS and CDR2 is YFSETQ. The CDR3 is made up of 14 amino acids. CDR3 DNA: TGCGCCAGCAGCTCGGCGGGAGGGAGGGATGAGCAGTTCTTC. This codes for CASSSAGGRDEQFF.

Only a few counts were recorded for this clone. This chain joins TRBV30 and TRBJ1-2; D remains unclear. Trimming stripped 6 bases from V and 12 bases from J, with 11 bases between. CDR3 length equals 9 residues. Germline lookup yields CDR1 GTSNPN and CDR2 SVGIG (reference sequence). The CDR3 protein is CACGTVNTF. In nucleotides, the CDR3 is TGTGCCTGTGGAACAGTCAACACCTTC.

This clone was seen a single time. The chain couples TRBV7-8 to TRBJ2-2; 12 bases align to TRBD2. CDR3 length equals 17 residues. Germline lookup yields CDR1 SGHVS and CDR2 FQNEAQ. With V trimmed by 1 base and J by 5 bases, 5 bases remained unmatched. The CDR3 protein is CASSLEETSGRTGELFF. The CDR3 DNA reads as TGTGCCAGCAGCTTAGAAGAGACTAGCGGGAGAACCGGGGAGCTGTTTTTT. Looking up the rest from reference TRBV7-8 and TRBJ2-2 gives the full variable domain: GAGVSQSPRYKVAKRGQDVALRCDPISGHVSLFWYQQALGQGPEFLTYFQNEAQLDKSGLPSDRFFAERPEGSVSTLKIQRTQQEDSAVYLCASSLEETSGRTGELFFGEGSRLTVL.

The gene calls are TRBV4-3 and TRBJ2-7, with TRBD1 matching 8 bases. Trimming removed 0 bases from V and 6 bases from J; junction bases left unmatched: 10. The germline CDR1 and CDR2 sequences are LGHNA and YSLEER. The CDR3 contains 16 residues. The CDR3 loop reads CASSQDVGTGGTEQYF. Written as DNA, the CDR3 is TGCGCCAGCAGCCAAGATGTGGGGACAGGTGGGACCGAGCAGTACTTC.

The chain uses TRBV4-3 and TRBJ1-1; 7 positions match TRBD1. J was trimmed by 3 bases and V by 3 bases; bases with no gene match: 10. CDR1 and CDR2 from the germline V gene are LGHNA and YSLEER. CDR3 size: 16 residues. DNA of the CDR3: TGCGCCAGCAGCCACCTAGGGGGCGGCGTGCACACTGAAGCTTTCTTT. Residues: CASSHLGGGVHTEAFF.

The chain recombines TRBV6-5 with TRBJ2-3, with D unclear. This CDR3 has 12 residues. Deletions cut 6 bases from V and 4 bases from J, with 8 bases between. Germline CDR1 MNHEY, CDR2 SVGAGI. In DNA form, the CDR3 reads TGTGCCAGCAGCTCTAGTTCAGATACGCAGTATTTT. Protein sequence: CASSSSSDTQYF.

The rearrangement links TRBV10-2 to TRBJ2-5, with TRBD2 matching over 10 bases. Germline V gene sequence: CDR1 WSHSY, CDR2 SAAADI. Trimming at V came to 7 bases and at J to 1 base, leaving 6 bases not matched to a gene. The CDR3 runs 15 residues. The DNA of the CDR3 is TGCGCCAGCACCCAACTAGCGGGGATCCAAGAGACCCAGTACTTC. This encodes CASTQLAGIQETQYF.

This chain uses TRBV27 with TRBJ1-5; D not resolved. Trimming took off 3 bases at V and 7 bases at J, with 7 bases between the two ends. Looked up from germline, CDR1 is MNHEY and CDR2 is SMNVEV (reference sequence). This CDR3 spans 12 amino acids. The CDR3 sequence: CASSFIGQPQHF. DNA for the CDR3: TGTGCCAGCAGTTTCATCGGGCAGCCCCAGCATTTT.

As DNA, the CDR3 is TGTGCCAGCAGCCAAGAGGGATCCGGTCGGGAGCAGTTCTTC. Translated: CASSQEGSGREQFF. The chain combines TRBV6-1 with TRBJ2-1; weak D call: TRBD2 (5 bases). The CDR3 consists of 14 residues. Germline V lookup: CDR1 MNHNS, CDR2 SASEGT. The germline V and J ends were trimmed by 6 bases and 10 bases, with 19 bases remaining between them.

The CDR3 is CASSHPGSEQFF. DNA for the CDR3: TGTGCCAGCAGCCACCCGGGGTCTGAGCAGTTCTTC. The V gene is TRBV7-2, the J gene TRBJ2-1; TRBD2 might be the D (5 bases). Germline assignment: CDR1 SGHTA and CDR2 FQGNSA. Trimming left V 5 bases short and J 9 bases short, with 11 bases between. The CDR3 has 12 amino acids.

This clone turned up a few times. The rearrangement joins TRBV19 to TRBJ2-2; 9 bases are shared with TRBD1. The junction had 1 base not matched to a gene; V was cut back by 8 bases and J by 0 bases. Germline V gene lookup returns CDR1 LNHDA and CDR2 SQIVND (reference sequence). CDR3 length equals 14 residues. This CDR3 is CASRDRANTGELFF. CDR3 sequence (DNA): TGTGCCAGTCGGGACAGGGCGAACACCGGGGAGCTGTTTTTT.

In DNA form, the CDR3 reads TGCGCCAGCAGGCAGGTGGGTAGCGGACACTACGAGCAGTACTTC. Its protein is CASRQVGSGHYEQYF. The rearrangement joins TRBV5-1 to TRBJ2-7, with D possibly matching TRBD2 (6 bases). V dropped 5 bases and J dropped 3 bases, with 18 bases sitting between them. This CDR3 spans 15 amino acids. Germline lookup yields CDR1 SGHRS and CDR2 YFSETQ.

The chain couples TRBV28 to TRBJ1-5; TRBD1 aligns across 7 bases. After removal of 5 bases from V and 0 bases from J, the junction contained 7 bases not matched to a gene. This CDR3 region has 16 residues. Per germline, CDR1 MDHEN and CDR2 SYDVKM. CDR3 nucleotides: TGTGCCAGCAGTCCGGGGACAGCTTATAGCAATCAGCCCCAGCATTTT. Encoded protein: CASSPGTAYSNQPQHF.

V and J are TRBV7-2 and TRBJ1-1, with no clear D. The V gene's germline CDR1 is SGHTA and CDR2 FQGNSA. The CDR3 runs 14 residues. V was pared by 1 base and J by 3 bases, with 9 bases between. The CDR3 DNA reads as TGTGCCAGCAGCTTAGGGACGGGGTACACTGAAGCTTTCTTT. Translated, it gives CASSLGTGYTEAFF.

A single count supports this clone. The gene calls are TRBV6-5 and TRBJ2-7; maybe TRBD2 (6 bases). The CDR3 has 14 residues. Germline values: CDR1 MNHEY, CDR2 SVGAGI. V gave up 5 bases and J gave up 0 bases, with 11 bases separating them. In DNA form, the CDR3 reads TGTGCCAGCAGTCCCGGGAGTCCCTCCTACGAGCAGTACTTC. It specifies CASSPGSPSYEQYF.

The V gene is TRBV11-3, the J gene TRBJ2-1; D might be TRBD2 (6 bases). Germline V CDR1 and CDR2: SGHNT, YENEEA. Trimming left V 1 base short and J 10 bases short, with 14 bases between. The CDR3 is 14 residues long. CDR3 nucleotide sequence: TGTGCCAGCAGCTTAGGGCCCGGGGGAAACGAGCAGTTCTTC. Translating it yields CASSLGPGGNEQFF.

This chain connects TRBV19 to TRBJ1-4; TRBD1 matches at 7 bases. V shed 3 bases and J 4 bases; nucleotides not matched to a gene: 11. The CDR3 has 17 amino acids. CDR1 LNHDA and CDR2 SQIVND come from the germline V gene (reference sequence). CDR3 residues: CASSMADLGQSNEKLFF. CDR3 DNA: TGTGCCAGTAGTATGGCCGATCTGGGACAGAGTAATGAAAAACTGTTTTTT.

This chain joins TRBV7-2 and TRBJ2-7; D possibly corresponds to TRBD2 (5 bases). This CDR3 is 15 amino acids long. Trimming shortened V by 4 bases and J by 2 bases, and 15 bases separated the two germline ends. CDR1 and CDR2 from the germline V gene are SGHTA and FQGNSA. CDR3 protein: CASSYSEDGTYEQYF. CDR3 bases: TGTGCCAGCAGCTACAGCGAGGACGGGACCTACGAGCAGTACTTC.

The genes are TRBV7-8 and TRBJ2-7; 9 bases align to TRBD1. Germline V CDR1 and CDR2: SGHVS, FQNEAQ. J was trimmed by 1 base and V by 4 bases; bases with no gene match: 5. The length of the CDR3 is 15 residues. CDR3 coding DNA: TGTGCCAGCAGCTATTGGGGACAGGGTTCCTACGAGCAGTACTTC. Translation gives CASSYWGQGSYEQYF.